This entry describes one T cell receptor beta chain. The antigen is undetermined. Clones were read by immunoSEQ multiplex PCR, and TCRdb kept only the in-frame ones, dropping some. Of tens of thousands of clones in the sample, approximately 86% were seen once. These data belong to a study of a mutant IDH1 vaccine in newly diagnosed glioma. The wider study: The timing of visit V12 was week 35, and that of visit V13 was week 47.

The sample's time point: week 47, end of study. Doses of 300 ug of mutant IDH1 20-mer peptide were given with topical imiquimod. Trimming stripped 6 bases from V and 0 bases from J, with 4 bases between. Germline V CDR1 and CDR2: MNHEY, SMNVEV (reference sequence). The CDR3 spans 12 residues. Sequenced here: PBMCs, sampled from a glioma patient whose treatment included an IDH1 peptide vaccine. The chain is built from TRBV27 and TRBJ2-3; D is uncertain. The sequence came from a man aged 18 to 30 with glioma. Some clones in this sample may be carry-over from other donors' samples. The CDR3, as DNA: TGTGCCAGCAGGCCAAGCACAGATACGCAGTATTTT. Protein: CASRPSTDTQYF.